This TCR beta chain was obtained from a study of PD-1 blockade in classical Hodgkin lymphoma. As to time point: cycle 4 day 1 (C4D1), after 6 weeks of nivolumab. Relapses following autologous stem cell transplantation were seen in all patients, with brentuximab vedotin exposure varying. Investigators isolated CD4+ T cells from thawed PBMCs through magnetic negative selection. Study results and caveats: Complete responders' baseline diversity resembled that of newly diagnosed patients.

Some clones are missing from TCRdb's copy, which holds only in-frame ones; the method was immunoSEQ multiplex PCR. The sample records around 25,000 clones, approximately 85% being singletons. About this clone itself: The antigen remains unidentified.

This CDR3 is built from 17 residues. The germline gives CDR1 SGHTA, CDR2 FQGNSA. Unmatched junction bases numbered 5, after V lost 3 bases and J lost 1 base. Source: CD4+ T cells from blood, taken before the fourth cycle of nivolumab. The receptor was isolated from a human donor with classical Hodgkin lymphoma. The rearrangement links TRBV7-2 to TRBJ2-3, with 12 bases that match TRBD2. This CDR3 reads CASSFLAGGPGTDTQYF. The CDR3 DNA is TGTGCCAGCAGCTTCCTAGCGGGAGGGCCAGGCACAGATACGCAGTATTTT.